Listed below are T cell receptor beta chains from one sample, sequenced in a study of blood T cell repertoires in COVID-19. Clones were read by immunoSEQ multiplex PCR, and TCRdb kept only the in-frame ones, dropping some. The top ten clones hold 8% to 10% of a sample with some 44,000 clones, 85% to 95% of them seen once. What was sequenced was peripheral blood. The receptor source for this set is a man aged 50-59 years with active COVID-19. CDR3s include the opening cysteine and the closing phenylalanine or tryptophan.

J gene	V gene	CDR3 protein
TRBJ2-2	TRBV18	CASSPLPGQGNTGELFF
TRBJ2-1	TRBV7-2	CASSRGGSNNEQFF
TRBJ2-1	TRBV7-2	CASSLVGSDEQFF
TRBJ2-2	TRBV2	CASIAAGELFF
TRBJ2-4	TRBV6-1	CASSEGTVKNIQYF
TRBJ2-7	TRBV28	CASSSPDRGYEQYF
TRBJ1-2	TRBV12-5	CASGLEGRGQLYGYTF
TRBJ2-1	TRBV6-6	CASSYEEYSYNEQFF
TRBJ2-7	TRBV28	CASNTGGSYEQYF
TRBJ1-1	TRBV21-1	CASRDRCMNTEAFF
TRBJ2-2	TRBV3-1/TRBV3-2	CASSQRLAPTGELFF
TRBJ2-4	TRBV4-1	CASSQLVGNIQYF
TRBJ2-1	TRBV7-8	CASSLVPTRESNEQFF
TRBJ1-1	TRBV27	CASSSGQARVTEAFF
TRBJ1-5	TRBV6-2/TRBV6-3	CASSPGTGNQPQHF
TRBJ2-1	TRBV24-1	CATSDHRGGYGRNEQFF
TRBJ1-5	TRBV19	CASSMERGRRMGNQPQHF
TRBJ2-7	TRBV14	CASSQVAGGPYEQYF
TRBJ1-1	TRBV11-2	CASSLDRDAEAFF
TRBJ1-5	TRBV24-1	CATSDAGQGKPQHF